This TCR beta chain comes out of a study of CD8+ T cells in alopecia areata. General study findings and limits: Scalp samples also contribute reads from the resident alphabeta T cells found in normal skin. Normal scalp had lower clonality than lesional scalp, with alopecia totalis/universalis lesions showing this most strongly.

This CDR3 comprises 19 residues. CDR1 and CDR2 from the germline V gene are SQVTM and ANQGSEA. The ends lost 6 bases at V and 0 bases at J; junction bases unmatched: 15. Following RNA extraction, reverse transcription yielded cDNA that acted as the sequencing template. Using immunoSEQ multiplex PCR, the repertoire was profiled, and TCRdb retains in-frame clones only, with some absent. The table lists 100,000 to 150,000 clones, about 50% of them singletons, with 8% to 11% in the top ten. Only one count was recorded for this clone. Antigen: not known. Lesional scalp punch biopsies and peripheral blood came from alopecia areata patients.

The source of this sequence is a human donor with alopecia areata. V gene TRBV29-1 combines with J gene TRBJ2-3; TRBD2 matches at 13 bases. The specimen was NKG2D-low CD8+ T cells sorted from blood. The CDR3 bases are TGCAGCGTGTCCAGATTGCCGGGACTAGCGGGGATGAGCACAGATACGCAGTATTTT. It is translated as CSVSRLPGLAGMSTDTQYF.